The 27 T cell receptor beta chains below come from one sample, sequenced in a study of T cell clonality in common variable immunodeficiency. Clones were read by immunoSEQ multiplex PCR, and TCRdb kept only the in-frame ones, dropping some. The table lists 45,000 to 65,000 clones, with no singletons. Material for sequencing was peripheral blood mononuclear cells. The receptors come from a person aged 18-70 years in good health.

This clone came up a few times. The DNA ends 3 residues before the CDR3 does, and the rest of the CDR3 is filled in from the germline J gene. V and J are TRBV10-2 and TRBJ2-7, with D possibly TRBD1 on 8 matching bases. There are 15 residues in the CDR3. V was clipped by 5 bases and J by 3 bases, with 17 bases between them. CDR1 and CDR2 (germline): WSHSY, SAAADI. The CDR3 bases that were read are TGCGCCAGCAGTTGGGAGGGGACAGGAGACTACGAG. It yields the protein CASSWEGTGDYE. The complete CDR3 protein is CASSWEGTGDYEQYF.

This clone was detected only a few times. This clone may be a read error of a much larger clone one base away. The CDR3 goes on 3 residues after the read ends, and that part is filled in from the germline J gene. The J gene is TRBJ2-7, the V gene TRBV6-1; 8 bases fit TRBD1. The CDR3 runs to 14 residues. Germline loops: CDR1 MNHNS, CDR2 SASEGT. The CDR3 loop is CAGSEGRGRDEQYF. The CDR3 bases that were read are TGTGCCGGCAGTGAAGGCAGGGGGCGCGACGAG.

This clone was detected many times. The read is 3 residues too short to cover the CDR3 end, so that end is filled in from the germline J gene. This sequence joins TRBV7-9 and TRBJ2-4; no reliable D call. Germline V lookup: CDR1 SEHNR, CDR2 FQNEAQ (reference sequence). The CDR3 spans 15 residues. Trimming shortened V by 5 bases and J by 2 bases, and 13 bases separated the two germline ends. The CDR3: CASSHNLSSKNIQYF. The CDR3 DNA, read in part, is TGTGCCAGCAGCCACAACCTTTCCTCCAAAAACATT.

In its sample, this clone was seen many times. The read halts 3 residues ahead of the CDR3 end, with the missing end drawn from the germline J gene. The chain employs TRBV7-6 and TRBJ2-1; no clear D gene. The ends were cut back, 5 bases at V and 0 bases at J, with 5 bases in the middle. This CDR3 comprises 13 residues. Looked up from germline, CDR1 is SGHVS and CDR2 is FNYEAQ. This chain's CDR3 is CASSGSSYNEQFF. CDR3 bases read: TGTGCCAGCAGCGGCAGCTCCTACAATGAG.

This clone was seen repeatedly, ten times or more. The observed sequence ends 3 residues before the CDR3 terminus, with the missing tail filled in from the germline J gene. The chain couples TRBV19 to TRBJ1-2, with a tentative D call TRBD1 (6 bases). The germline gives CDR1 LNHDA, CDR2 SQIVND (reference sequence). V gave up 7 bases and J gave up 5 bases, with 11 bases separating them. The CDR3 totals 12 residues. The sequenced part of the CDR3 DNA is TGTGCCAGTAAGGGGGTTGGATATGGC. It yields the protein CASKGVGYG. The CDR3 in full is CASKGVGYGYTF.

Comments on this clone: The CDR3 extends 3 residues past the end of the read, so its final part is completed from the germline J gene. The rearrangement uses TRBV2 and TRBJ1-4; D gene uncertain. The V and J ends lost 9 bases and 2 bases respectively, with 7 bases between them. The CDR3 runs 12 residues. Germline V gene data show CDR1 as SNHLY and CDR2 as FYNNEI. The sequenced CDR3 bases are TGTGCCAGTAGCGGGACTAATGAAAAA. Amino acid sequence: CASSGTNEK. The complete CDR3 reads CASSGTNEKLFF.

As concerns this clone: The sequenced fragment ends 3 residues before the CDR3 boundary, so the rest is inferred from the germline J gene. This chain links TRBV20-1 with TRBJ2-7, with 8 bases lining up with TRBD1. The length of the CDR3 is 14 residues. V gave up 3 bases and J gave up 2 bases; unmatched junction bases: 6. In germline, CDR1 is DFQATT, CDR2 SNEGSKA (reference sequence). The CDR3: CSARAGGPTYEQYF. CDR3 DNA (partial): TGCAGTGCTAGGGCAGGGGGCCCTACCTACGAG.

There are many counts of this clone. Sequencing ends 3 residues short of the CDR3 end; the germline J gene provides the rest. The gene calls are TRBV7-7 and TRBJ2-6; tentatively, D is TRBD1 (6 bases). Germline V gene lookup returns CDR1 SSHAT and CDR2 FNYEAQ (reference sequence). V lost 5 bases, J lost 2 bases, and 13 bases lay in between. The CDR3 length is 16 residues. The part of the CDR3 DNA that was read is TGTGCCAGCAGCCCCCGAACAGGGACTGGGGCCAACGTC. Translated: CASSPRTGTGANV. Given in full, the CDR3 is CASSPRTGTGANVLTF.

Many counts were recorded for this clone. The read terminates 3 residues before the CDR3 end, so the remaining end is supplied by the germline J gene. The J gene is TRBJ2-1, the V gene TRBV30; D gene ambiguous. The germline V gene has CDR1 GTSNPN and CDR2 SVGIG (reference sequence). The CDR3 runs 14 residues. Trimming stripped 2 bases from V and 0 bases from J, with 8 bases between. CDR3 amino acids: CAWSPQSSYNEQFF. Partial CDR3 DNA: TGTGCCTGGAGTCCACAGAGCTCCTACAATGAG. Full variable domain (missing parts from reference TRBV30 and TRBJ2-1): SQTIHQWPATLVQPVGSPLSLECTVEGTSNPNLYWYRQAAGRGLQLLFYSVGIGQISSEVPQNLSASRPQDRQFILSSKKLLLSDSGFYLCAWSPQSSYNEQFFGPGTRLTVL.

This clone was detected ten times or more. The read ends 3 residues before the CDR3 terminus; that terminus is restored from the germline J gene. The chain carries TRBV29-1 and TRBJ2-3; D might be TRBD2 (5 bases). V gave up 5 bases and J gave up 3 bases, with 18 bases separating them. Germline V lookup: CDR1 SQVTM, CDR2 ANQGSEA. The CDR3 is 15 amino acids. Partial CDR3 DNA: TGCAGCGTTTCCCCGCGGGTCGTGAGGACAGATACG. Its translation is CSVSPRVVRTDT. The whole CDR3 region reads CSVSPRVVRTDTQYF.

At least ten counts were recorded for this clone. The CDR3 goes on 3 residues after the read ends, and that part is filled in from the germline J gene. The chain has TRBV5-4 and TRBJ2-3; 11 bases agree with TRBD1. Trimming removed 3 bases from V and 7 bases from J; junction bases left unmatched: 4. Looked up from germline, CDR1 is SGHNT and CDR2 is YYREEE (reference sequence). The CDR3 consists of 14 residues. CDR3 bases read: TGTGCCAGCAGCTACGGGACAGGGGGGTATACG. It yields the protein CASSYGTGGYT. The full CDR3 protein reads CASSYGTGGYTQYF.

Note on this clone: The read ends 3 residues early relative to the CDR3; the germline J gene fills the gap. This rearrangement joins TRBV18 to TRBJ1-1; 10 bases are a match to TRBD1. Germline values: CDR1 KGHSH, CDR2 LQKENI. Trimming at V came to 4 bases and at J to 3 bases, leaving 5 bases not matched to a gene. This CDR3 has 15 residues. The sequenced CDR3 bases are TGTGCCAGCTCACGCGGGACAGGGGTCGACACTGAA. Its translation: CASSRGTGVDTE. The whole CDR3 reads CASSRGTGVDTEAFF.

There are a few counts of this clone. The read finishes 3 residues shy of the CDR3 end, and the germline J gene is used to complete it. V is TRBV5-6 and J is TRBJ2-3; weak D call: TRBD1 (5 bases). V lost 7 bases to trimming and J lost 3 bases, with 18 bases between them. The CDR3 is 15 amino acids. Looked up from germline, CDR1 is SGHDT and CDR2 is YYEEEE. CDR3 residues: CASRAPGIVTDTQYF. The DNA read from the CDR3 is TGTGCCAGCCGGGCCCCAGGGATAGTAACAGATACG.

This clone was observed many times. The read finishes 3 residues shy of the CDR3 end, and the germline J gene is used to complete it. The V call is TRBV5-6, the J call TRBJ2-7; 10 nucleotides line up with TRBD2. The CDR3 sequence is 15 residues long. CDR1 SGHDT and CDR2 YYEEEE come from the germline V gene. The V gene end was trimmed by 2 bases and the J gene end by 4 bases; junction bases not matched to a gene: 6. The CDR3 sequence is CASSLGASGGYEQYF. The sequenced part of the CDR3 DNA is TGTGCCAGCAGCTTAGGGGCTAGCGGGGGATACGAG.

This clone was counted at least ten times. The CDR3 end falls 3 residues outside the read, so it is completed with the germline J gene. The chain employs TRBV11-2 and TRBJ1-4; D not certain. V lost 1 base to trimming and J lost 8 bases, with 11 bases between them. CDR3 length: 14 residues. The V gene's germline CDR1 is SGHAT and CDR2 FQNNGV. CDR3 bases read: TGTGCCAGCAGCTTAGGTCAGGCGCACGAAAAA. Translation gives CASSLGQAHEK. The whole CDR3 protein reads CASSLGQAHEKLFF.

This clone was counted many times. The CDR3 goes on 3 residues after the read ends, and that part is filled in from the germline J gene. This sequence joins TRBV6-1 and TRBJ1-5; D is ambiguous. V gave up 4 bases and J gave up 6 bases, with 10 bases separating them. CDR3 size: 13 residues. Germline loops: CDR1 MNHNS, CDR2 SASEGT. The CDR3 bases that were read are TGTGCCAGCAGTGTCAGCGATTTTCAGCCC. This sequence encodes CASSVSDFQP. The whole CDR3 region reads CASSVSDFQPQHF.

As regards this clone: Its ends do not fully match the called genes, so a read error is possible. Partial CDR3 DNA: TGTGCCAGCAGCGGCGGGGGGTCAGAGACG. This translates into CASSGGGSET. From start to end, the CDR3 is CASSGGGSETQYF. The gene calls are TRBV7-2 and TRBJ2-3, with 8 nucleotides matching TRBD2. The CDR3 end falls 3 residues outside the read, so it is completed with the germline J gene. This CDR3 comprises 13 residues. CDR1 and CDR2 (germline): SGHTA, FQGNSA.

Many counts were recorded for this clone. The CDR3 end falls 3 residues outside the read, so it is completed with the germline J gene. The rearrangement uses TRBV7-8 and TRBJ1-2, with a tentative D call TRBD1 (5 bases). Germline V lookup: CDR1 SGHVS, CDR2 FQNEAQ. There are 13 residues in the CDR3. The CDR3 reads CASGHYRESGYTF. Partial CDR3 DNA: TGTGCCAGCGGACACTATAGAGAAAGCGGC.

For this clone: The CDR3 end falls 3 residues outside the read, so it is completed with the germline J gene. J is TRBJ1-1 and V is TRBV16; D is undetermined. The CDR3 consists of 12 residues. Germline CDR1 and CDR2: KGHSY and FQNENV. CDR3 bases read: TGTGCCAGCAGCCTGAGCGGGGTTAGG. Its protein product is CASSLSGVR. In full, the CDR3 is CASSLSGVRAFF.

Ten or more counts support this clone. The read stops 3 residues short of the end of the CDR3; the missing end is completed from the germline J gene. The V gene is TRBV19, the J gene TRBJ2-2, with 12 bases lining up with TRBD1. In germline, CDR1 is LNHDA, CDR2 SQIVND (reference sequence). The V gene end was trimmed by 2 bases and the J gene end by 7 bases; junction bases not matched to a gene: 5. The CDR3 spans 16 residues. The CDR3 region is CASSIMGQGAGGELFF. The sequenced part of the CDR3 DNA is TGTGCCAGTAGTATAATGGGACAGGGGGCCGGCGGGGAG.

This clone was seen ten or more times. The read terminates 3 residues ahead of where the CDR3 ends, so the germline J gene completes it. The chain uses TRBV18 and TRBJ1-1; 8 bases align to TRBD1. The CDR3 is made up of 15 amino acids. Germline V gives CDR1 KGHSH, CDR2 LQKENI. The CDR3 is CASSPPGQEGFGAFF. The CDR3 DNA, read in part, is TGTGCCAGCTCACCCCCGGGACAGGAGGGTTTTGGA.

The sample holds many counts of this clone. The read stops 3 residues short of the end of the CDR3; the missing end is completed from the germline J gene. The chain couples TRBV30 to TRBJ2-3; 7 bases agree with TRBD1. Germline lookup yields CDR1 GTSNPN and CDR2 SVGIG (reference sequence). The length of the CDR3 is 13 residues. Here the CDR3 reads CAWRQGPGHTQYF. The CDR3 bases that were read are TGTGCCTGGAGACAGGGGCCCGGGCACACG.

This clone was recorded a few times. The read ends 3 residues before the CDR3 terminus; that terminus is restored from the germline J gene. The genes are TRBV2 and TRBJ2-7; D possibly corresponds to TRBD1 (5 bases). V was clipped by 7 bases and J by 2 bases, with 12 bases between them. CDR3 length: 13 residues. Germline loops: CDR1 SNHLY, CDR2 FYNNEI. This CDR3 reads CASKGADTYEQYF. The sequenced CDR3 bases are TGTGCCAGCAAAGGGGCGGACACCTACGAG.

As for this clone: Read data end 3 residues before the CDR3 end; the end is taken from the germline J gene. The rearrangement uses TRBV18 and TRBJ2-3, with TRBD1 matching 8 bases. Germline V gene data show CDR1 as KGHSH and CDR2 as LQKENI. The CDR3 has 16 residues. This CDR3 reads CASSPQDRVVGQPQYF. The CDR3 bases that were read are TGTGCCAGCTCACCACAGGACAGGGTTGTGGGTCAGCCG.

This clone has at least ten counts. The CDR3 end lies 3 residues beyond the end of the read and is filled in from the germline J gene. The gene calls are TRBV5-1 and TRBJ2-7; D call uncertain. The CDR3 has 14 residues. Germline V gene data show CDR1 as SGHRS and CDR2 as YFSETQ. Trimming pared 0 bases from V and 6 bases from J, leaving 13 bases between. CDR3 DNA, as far as it was read: TGCGCCAGCAGCTTGGCTATTTCTCCGAGCGAG. Protein: CASSLAISPSE. The entire CDR3 sequence reads CASSLAISPSEQYF.

Many counts were recorded for this clone. The CDR3 end lies 3 residues beyond the end of the read and is filled in from the germline J gene. The chain has TRBV20-1 and TRBJ1-1, with a possible D match to TRBD1 (6 bases). V lost 0 bases and J 4 bases, leaving 12 bases between the germline ends. The CDR3 is 14 residues long. Germline CDR1 reads DFQATT; CDR2 reads SNEGSKA (reference sequence). The sequenced part of the CDR3 DNA is TGCAGTGCTAGAGATACAGGGTCGACCACTGAA. It yields the protein CSARDTGSTTE. The whole CDR3 protein is CSARDTGSTTEAFF.

Worth noting for this clone: The DNA ends 3 residues before the CDR3 does, and the rest of the CDR3 is filled in from the germline J gene. The chain is built from TRBV7-9 and TRBJ1-2; no reliable D call. This CDR3 is built from 15 residues. Germline CDR1 reads SEHNR; CDR2 reads FQNEAQ (reference sequence). V was pared by 2 bases and J by 0 bases, with 10 bases between. CDR3 bases read: TGTGCCAGCAGCTTATCAGGCCCAGCTAACTATGGC. It codes for CASSLSGPANYG. The whole CDR3 sequence is CASSLSGPANYGYTF. Supplemented by reference TRBV7-9 and TRBJ1-2, the full variable domain reads DTGVSQNPRHKITKRGQNVTFRCDPISEHNRLYWYRQTLGQGPEFLTYFQNEAQLEKSRLLSDRFSAERPKGSFSTLEIQRTEQGDSAMYLCASSLSGPANYGYTFGSGTRLTVV.